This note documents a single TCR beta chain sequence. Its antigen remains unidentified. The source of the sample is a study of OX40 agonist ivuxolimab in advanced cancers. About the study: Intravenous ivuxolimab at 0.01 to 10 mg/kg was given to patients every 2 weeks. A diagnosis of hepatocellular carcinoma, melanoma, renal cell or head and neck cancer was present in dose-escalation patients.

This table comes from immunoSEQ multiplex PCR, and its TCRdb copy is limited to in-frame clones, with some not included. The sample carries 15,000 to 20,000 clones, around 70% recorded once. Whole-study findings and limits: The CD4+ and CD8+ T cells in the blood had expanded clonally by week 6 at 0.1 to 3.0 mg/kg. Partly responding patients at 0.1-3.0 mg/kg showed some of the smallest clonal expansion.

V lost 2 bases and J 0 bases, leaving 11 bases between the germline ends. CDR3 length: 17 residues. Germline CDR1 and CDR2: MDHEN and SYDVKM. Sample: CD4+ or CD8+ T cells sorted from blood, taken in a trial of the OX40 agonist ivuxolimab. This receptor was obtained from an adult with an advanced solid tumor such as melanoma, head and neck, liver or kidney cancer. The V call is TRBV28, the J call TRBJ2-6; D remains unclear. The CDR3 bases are TGTGCCAGCAGTTTACTGCCAGAACTCTCTGGGGCCAACGTCCTGACTTTC. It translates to CASSLLPELSGANVLTF.